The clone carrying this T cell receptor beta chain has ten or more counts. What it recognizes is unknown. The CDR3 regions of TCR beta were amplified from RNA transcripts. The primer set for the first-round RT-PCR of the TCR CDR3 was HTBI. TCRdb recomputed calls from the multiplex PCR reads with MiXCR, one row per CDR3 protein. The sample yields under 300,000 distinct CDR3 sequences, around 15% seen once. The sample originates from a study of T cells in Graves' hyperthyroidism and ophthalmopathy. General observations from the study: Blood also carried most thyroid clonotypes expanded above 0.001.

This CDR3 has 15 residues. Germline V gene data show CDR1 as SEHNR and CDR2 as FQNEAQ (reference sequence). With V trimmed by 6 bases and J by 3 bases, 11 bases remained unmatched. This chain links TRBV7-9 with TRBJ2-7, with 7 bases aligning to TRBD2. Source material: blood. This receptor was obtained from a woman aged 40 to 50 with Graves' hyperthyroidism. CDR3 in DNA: TGTGCCAGCAGTCCGGGAGGACTGAGTAACTACGAGCAGTACTTC. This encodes CASSPGGLSNYEQYF.